One sample yielded the 27 T cell receptor beta chains listed below, sequenced in a study of T cells in Graves' hyperthyroidism and ophthalmopathy. TCR beta CDR3 region amplification was performed from RNA transcripts. The primer set for the first-round RT-PCR of the TCR CDR3 was HTBI. From the multiplex PCR reads, TCRdb called clonotypes with MiXCR, one entry per CDR3 protein. This table holds over 300,000 distinct CDR3 sequences, approximately 13% found once. Sample: blood. These receptors came from a woman aged 55 to 70 with Graves' hyperthyroidism.

The chain employs TRBV10-3 and TRBJ1-1, with 9 bases lining up with TRBD1. J was trimmed by 3 bases and V by 6 bases; bases with no gene match: 8. Germline-derived CDR1 and CDR2 are ENHRY and SYGVKD. This CDR3 has 15 amino acids. The CDR3 nucleotides are TGTGCCATCAGGGAGGACAGGGGAACGGACACTGAAGCTTTCTTT. Its translation: CAIREDRGTDTEAFF.

This clonotype has a count of ten or more. This chain connects TRBV27 to TRBJ2-7; D unclear. From germline, CDR1 is MNHEY and CDR2 SMNVEV (reference sequence). The CDR3 contains 15 residues. V lost 4 bases and J 3 bases, leaving 16 bases between the germline ends. The CDR3 DNA is TGTGCCAGCAGTTCATTCAAGGTCGCCATCTACGAGCAGTACTTC. It yields the protein CASSSFKVAIYEQYF.

This clonotype was seen a handful of times. The J gene is TRBJ2-7, the V gene TRBV6-5; D call uncertain. The CDR3 is 11 amino acids. Trimming took off 1 base at V and 5 bases at J, with 3 bases between the two ends. Germline values: CDR1 MNHEY, CDR2 SVGAGI. For the CDR3, the DNA is TGTGCCAGCAGTTACTTAAACGAGCAGTACTTC. It is translated as CASSYLNEQYF.

The rearrangement links TRBV18 to TRBJ2-1; 9 bases align to TRBD2. CDR3 size: 16 residues. Germline V CDR1 and CDR2: KGHSH, LQKENI. V lost 5 bases to trimming and J lost 4 bases; unmatched junction nucleotides: 9. CDR3 in amino acids: CASSGLAGEFYNEQFF. The CDR3 DNA reads as TGTGCCAGCTCAGGATTAGCGGGAGAGTTTTACAATGAGCAGTTCTTC.

The table lists this clonotype with many counts. This sequence joins TRBV11-2 and TRBJ1-2; TRBD1 might be the D (6 bases). This CDR3 has 18 residues. V was clipped by 6 bases and J by 11 bases, with 34 bases between them. Germline lookup yields CDR1 SGHAT and CDR2 FQNNGV. CDR3 sequence: CASRTIRGGDRLTRGYTF. For the CDR3, the DNA is TGTGCCAGCAGAACCATACGTGGGGGGGACCGACTAACTAGGGGGTACACCTTC.

Ten or more counts support this clonotype. The chain uses TRBV11-3 and TRBJ2-7; TRBD1 aligns across 7 bases. Germline V lookup: CDR1 SGHNT, CDR2 YENEEA. The CDR3 spans 15 residues. Unmatched junction bases numbered 4, after V lost 2 bases and J lost 0 bases. The CDR3 bases are TGTGCCAGCAGCTTAACAGGGGAGAGCTCCTACGAGCAGTACTTC. This sequence encodes CASSLTGESSYEQYF.

This chain joins TRBV19 and TRBJ1-1, with 9 positions matching TRBD1. The CDR3 has 14 amino acids. With 6 bases clipped from V and 4 bases from J, the junction kept 6 bases outside the gene matches. The germline V gene has CDR1 LNHDA and CDR2 SQIVND (reference sequence). CDR3: CASRTGGFITEAFF. CDR3 sequence (DNA): TGTGCCAGTAGAACAGGGGGCTTCATCACTGAAGCTTTCTTT. Filled out from reference TRBV19 and TRBJ1-1, the complete variable domain reads DGGITQSPKYLFRKEGQNVTLSCEQNLNHDAMYWYRQDPGQGLRLIYYSQIVNDFQKGDIAEGYSVSREKKESFPLTVTSAQKNPTAFYLCASRTGGFITEAFFGQGTRLTVV.

This clonotype was seen at least ten times. This chain links TRBV28 with TRBJ2-7; 9 nucleotides match TRBD2. The V gene end was trimmed by 2 bases and the J gene end by 4 bases; junction bases not matched to a gene: 9. Germline CDR1 is MDHEN and CDR2 is SYDVKM. This CDR3 region has 16 residues. CDR3 nucleotide sequence: TGTGCCAGCAGTTTAGGTGGGGTTAGCGGGAGTTACGAGCAGTACTTC. Amino acid sequence: CASSLGGVSGSYEQYF.

This clonotype was found many times. This chain joins TRBV2 and TRBJ2-1, with D unclear. V lost 2 bases, J lost 8 bases, and 13 bases lay in between. CDR1 and CDR2 from the germline V gene are SNHLY and FYNNEI. The CDR3 consists of 14 residues. The CDR3 loop reads CASSEFRLGHEQFF. CDR3 DNA sequence: TGTGCCAGCAGTGAATTTCGATTAGGTCATGAGCAGTTCTTC.

This clonotype turned up a few times. The chain has TRBV4-2 and TRBJ1-2; 8 nucleotides line up with TRBD1. The V gene end was trimmed by 4 bases and the J gene end by 4 bases; junction bases not matched to a gene: 11. This CDR3 region has 16 residues. CDR1 is LGHNA, CDR2 YNFKEQ, per germline. As DNA, the CDR3 is TGTGCCAGCAGCCCCGCCACGGGACAGGCCTCCTATGGCTACACCTTC. As protein: CASSPATGQASYGYTF.

The chain has TRBV4-2 and TRBJ1-2; TRBD1 is a possible D gene (6 bases). Trimming pared 0 bases from V and 8 bases from J, leaving 10 bases between. The CDR3 totals 13 residues. Germline V gives CDR1 LGHNA, CDR2 YNFKEQ. CDR3 sequence: CASSQEQGRGYTF. CDR3 nucleotides: TGTGCCAGCAGCCAAGAACAGGGCCGCGGCTACACCTTC.

This clonotype appeared a few times. This chain connects TRBV6-1 to TRBJ1-1; tentatively, D is TRBD1 (6 bases). CDR3 length equals 14 residues. Trimming left V 6 bases short and J 7 bases short, with 18 bases between. Per the germline V gene, CDR1 is MNHNS and CDR2 is SASEGT. CDR3 DNA sequence: TGTGCCAGCAGGACAACAGGGCAAGAAAGTGAAGCTTTCTTT. It is translated as CASRTTGQESEAFF.

The chain has TRBV11-2 and TRBJ2-3; D is undetermined. The CDR3 runs to 18 residues. Trimming took 3 bases from V and 0 from J, leaving 19 bases between them. Germline V lookup: CDR1 SGHAT, CDR2 FQNNGV. The CDR3 coding sequence is TGTGCCAGCAGCTTTCATTGCGGCAAGATCACTAGCACAGATACGCAGTATTTT. Protein: CASSFHCGKITSTDTQYF.

This clonotype was counted a few times. A read error may explain this, as a much larger clone is one base away. The gene calls are TRBV28 and TRBJ2-1; 9 positions agree with TRBD1. The germline V gene encodes CDR1 MDHEN and CDR2 SYDVKM. The CDR3 loop spans 15 amino acids. The DNA for the CDR3 is TGTGCCAGCAGAGTTGGGACAGGGCCCTACAATGAGCAGTCCTTC. This encodes CASRVGTGPYNEQSF.

This clonotype was counted a few times. This chain links TRBV6-6 with TRBJ2-5; TRBD2 aligns across 10 bases. This CDR3 is 15 amino acids long. CDR1 is MNHNY, CDR2 SVGAGI, per germline (reference sequence). The V segment lost 4 bases and the J segment 1 base; nucleotides outside the gene matches: 3. CDR3 in amino acids: CASSFRTSGQETQYF. The CDR3, as DNA: TGTGCCAGCAGTTTTCGGACTAGCGGCCAAGAGACCCAGTACTTC.

The table lists this clonotype with many counts. V and J are TRBV20-1 and TRBJ2-1, with TRBD2 as a possible D gene (5 bases). CDR1 is DFQATT and CDR2 is SNEGSKA in the germline V gene (reference sequence). This CDR3 region has 16 residues. Trimming removed 5 bases from V and 0 bases from J, with 17 bases in between. The CDR3 loop is CSAGPLAPSSYNEQFF. In DNA form, the CDR3 reads TGCAGTGCTGGGCCTCTAGCACCCAGCTCCTACAATGAGCAGTTCTTC.

The chain links TRBV5-1 to TRBJ1-2; a possible D gene is TRBD1 (5 bases). CDR3 length equals 14 residues. Germline values: CDR1 SGHRS, CDR2 YFSETQ. The ends were cut back, 0 bases at V and 7 bases at J, with 13 bases in the middle. This chain's CDR3 is CASSLEAPGRGYTF. In DNA form, the CDR3 reads TGCGCCAGCAGCTTGGAGGCCCCGGGACGTGGCTACACCTTC.

This chain uses TRBV12-3 or TRBV12-4 with TRBJ2-3, with D unresolved. V lost 5 bases and J 4 bases, leaving 13 bases between the germline ends. The CDR3 has 14 residues. CDR3 sequence reads: CASSTPESSDTQYF. CDR3 nucleotide sequence: TGTGCCAGCAGTACCCCCGAGTCCTCAGATACGCAGTATTTT.

V usage is TRBV4-1 and J usage is TRBJ1-3; TRBD1 matches at 8 bases. The V gene's germline CDR1 is MGHRA and CDR2 YSYEKL. J lost 7 bases, V lost 0 bases, and 2 bases had no gene match. The CDR3 has 14 residues. CDR3 coding DNA: TGCGCCAGCAGCCAAGATACAGGGGGGAACACCATATATTTT. It translates to CASSQDTGGNTIYF.

In this sample, this clonotype turned up many times. The chain links TRBV11-3 to TRBJ2-1; D possibly corresponds to TRBD2 (5 bases). Germline values: CDR1 SGHNT, CDR2 YENEEA. CDR3 length: 15 amino acids. V was trimmed by 1 base and J by 0 bases, leaving 7 bases between them. For the CDR3, the DNA is TGTGCCAGCAGCTTAGTCGGAGGCTCCTACAATGAGCAGTTCTTC. This translates into CASSLVGGSYNEQFF.

This rearrangement joins TRBV20-1 to TRBJ2-2, with 7 bases aligning to TRBD2. V gave up 3 bases and J gave up 5 bases; unmatched junction bases: 6. The germline V gene has CDR1 DFQATT and CDR2 SNEGSKA (reference sequence). The CDR3 contains 14 residues. The CDR3 region has the DNA TGCAGTGCTAGGGTCGGAGCGGGAACCGGGGAGCTGTTTTTT. The encoded protein is CSARVGAGTGELFF.

This clonotype has ten or more counts. The chain links TRBV7-9 to TRBJ2-4; 7 bases fit TRBD1. The V segment lost 2 bases and the J segment 11 bases; nucleotides outside the gene matches: 6. In germline, CDR1 is SEHNR, CDR2 FQNEAQ (reference sequence). The CDR3 has 13 residues. CDR3 amino acids: CASSLRGHSVQYF. For the CDR3, the DNA is TGTGCCAGCAGCTTAAGGGGGCACAGCGTTCAGTACTTC.

The V gene is TRBV10-3, the J gene TRBJ2-2, with 7 positions matching TRBD1. The ends lost 6 bases at V and 3 bases at J; junction bases unmatched: 7. Germline V gene lookup returns CDR1 ENHRY and CDR2 SYGVKD. This CDR3 contains 15 residues. The CDR3 region has the DNA TGTGCCATCAGCACAACAGGGGCAGACACCGGGGAGCTGTTTTTT. Translating gives CAISTTGADTGELFF.

This clonotype was observed a few times. V gene TRBV20-1 combines with J gene TRBJ2-1; D remains ambiguous. CDR3 length equals 13 residues. The V and J ends lost 3 bases and 8 bases respectively, with 14 bases between them. Looked up from germline, CDR1 is DFQATT and CDR2 is SNEGSKA (reference sequence). The CDR3 DNA is TGCAGTGCTAGCAGTACGGCTAACGATGAGCAGTTCTTC. Translating gives CSASSTANDEQFF.

This clonotype was detected ten times or more. Germline is not matched at one junction end, which may reflect a read error. The chain employs TRBV5-6 and TRBJ2-5; D not resolved. This CDR3 region has 13 residues. Per the germline V gene, CDR1 is SGHDT and CDR2 is YYEEEE. This CDR3 reads CASGFGVLETQYF. The CDR3 DNA sequence: TGTGCCAGCGGCTTTGGGGTCCTAGAGACCCAGTACTTC.

This clonotype has a count of ten or more. In DNA, the CDR3 is TGTGCCTGGAGTTCCGGGACTAGCGGGACAGATACGCAGTATTTT. Translating gives CAWSSGTSGTDTQYF. The chain is built from TRBV30 and TRBJ2-3, with TRBD2 matching 12 bases. Germline V gives CDR1 GTSNPN, CDR2 SVGIG (reference sequence). This CDR3 region has 15 residues. After removal of 2 bases from V and 3 bases from J, the junction contained 3 bases not matched to a gene. The full variable domain, its missing parts supplied by reference TRBV30 and TRBJ2-3, is SQTIHQWPATLVQPVGSPLSLECTVEGTSNPNLYWYRQAAGRGLQLLFYSVGIGQISSEVPQNLSASRPQDRQFILSSKKLLLSDSGFYLCAWSSGTSGTDTQYFGPGTRLTVL.

The chain employs TRBV24-1 and TRBJ2-5, with D hard to call. V was cut by 2 bases and J by 4 bases, with 10 bases left in between. This CDR3 has 14 amino acids. Germline-derived CDR1 and CDR2 are KGHDR and SFDVKD. CDR3 in amino acids: CATSDWPRTETQYF. CDR3 nucleotide sequence: TGTGCCACCAGTGATTGGCCTCGCACAGAGACCCAGTACTTC.